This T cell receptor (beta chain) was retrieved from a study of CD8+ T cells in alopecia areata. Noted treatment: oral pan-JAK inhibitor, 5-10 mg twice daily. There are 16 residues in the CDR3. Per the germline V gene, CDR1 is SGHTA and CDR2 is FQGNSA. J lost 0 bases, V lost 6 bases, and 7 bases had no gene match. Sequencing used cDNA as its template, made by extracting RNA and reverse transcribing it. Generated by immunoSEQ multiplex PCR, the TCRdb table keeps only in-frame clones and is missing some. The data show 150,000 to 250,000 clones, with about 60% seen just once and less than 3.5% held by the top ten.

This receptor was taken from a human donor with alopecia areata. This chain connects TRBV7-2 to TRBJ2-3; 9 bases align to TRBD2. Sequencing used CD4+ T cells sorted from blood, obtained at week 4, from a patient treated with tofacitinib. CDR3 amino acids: CASRQIAGVSTDTQYF. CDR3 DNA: TGTGCCAGCAGACAAATAGCGGGGGTTAGCACAGATACGCAGTATTTT.